This T cell receptor beta chain was found in a study of blood T cell repertoires in COVID-19. V was trimmed by 2 bases and J by 5 bases, leaving 23 bases between them. The CDR3 has 18 residues. Germline CDR1 is WNHNN and CDR2 is SYGVQD (reference sequence). Libraries were prepared by immunoSEQ multiplex PCR; TCRdb keeps only in-frame clonotypes and omits some of them. The profile shows roughly 160,000 clones, roughly 84% of them singletons. The chain recombines TRBV10-1 with TRBJ2-3; the D gene is possibly TRBD2 (5 bases). Sequencing was done on a sample of peripheral blood. This TCR derives from an elderly woman with active or convalescent COVID-19. The DNA for the CDR3 is TGCGCCAGCAGTGAGGGGAGTGATGGACGAAGTATGGAAGATACGCAGTATTTT. It encodes CASSEGSDGRSMEDTQYF.